The rows below give T cell receptor beta chains drawn from one sample of a study of cytomegalovirus exposure and HLA in healthy donors. Using immunoSEQ multiplex PCR, the repertoire was profiled, and TCRdb retains in-frame clones only, with some absent. The top ten clones hold about 0.36% of a sample with about 200,000 clones, more than 75% of them seen once. The sequencing sample was made of PBMCs. These TCRs come from a male donor in good health and CMV-seropositive. The CDR3 runs from the conserved cysteine through the conserved F or W. The order of the fields is CDR3 length, D gene, J gene, clone size, V gene, CDR3 DNA, CDR3 protein. The D gene is left open where the match is weak. Expanded clones get a size class; other rows say once, few or many, or leave the size out.

11	NA	TRBJ2-7	NA	TRBV20-1	TGCAGTGCTAGAGTCCTATACGAGCAGTACTTC	CSARVLYEQYF
14	TRBD1	TRBJ2-7	NA	TRBV5-1	TGCGCCAGCAGCTTACAGGGGGCTCCCTACGAGCAGTACTTC	CASSLQGAPYEQYF
14	TRBD1	TRBJ2-7	NA	TRBV4-2	TGTGCCAGCAGCCCCAACAGGGGGATCGACGAGCAGTACTTC	CASSPNRGIDEQYF
14	TRBD1	TRBJ2-1	NA	TRBV7-3	TGTGCCAGCAGCCTACAGGGGGCGAACAATGAGCAGTTCTTC	CASSLQGANNEQFF
14	NA	TRBJ1-2	NA	TRBV15	TGTGCCACCAGCAGAGAAGGGGCGAGCTATGGCTACACCTTC	CATSREGASYGYTF
16	TRBD1	TRBJ1-1	NA	TRBV10-3	TGTGCCATCAGTGAAAATGTGGGACAGGGATACACTGAAGCTTTCTTT	CAISENVGQGYTEAFF
15	NA	TRBJ1-1	NA	TRBV7-9	TGTGCCAGCAGCTCTTTAGGGGCTTCGGAGACTGAAGCTTTCTTT	CASSSLGASETEAFF
15	TRBD2	TRBJ2-3	NA	TRBV7-8	TGTGCCAGCAGCTTAGTAGCGGGAGTCACAGATACGCAGTATTTT	CASSLVAGVTDTQYF
15	TRBD1	TRBJ2-2	NA	TRBV10-3	TGTGCCATCAGTGGGGACAGGGACGACACCGGGGAGCTGTTTTTT	CAISGDRDDTGELFF
14	NA	TRBJ2-3	NA	TRBV7-6	TGTGCCAGCAGCTTGGCGGCTAGCACAGATACGCAGTATTTT	CASSLAASTDTQYF
19	NA	TRBJ2-2	once	TRBV4-3	TGCGCCAGCAGCCAAGATAGAGCGGAGGCGAGGATGGGCACCGGGGAGCTGTTTTTT	CASSQDRAEARMGTGELFF
14	NA	TRBJ2-7	NA	TRBV28	TGTGCCAGCTCCGTAGCGAGAGTTCCCTACGAGCAGTACTTC	CASSVARVPYEQYF
17	TRBD2	TRBJ2-2	NA	TRBV29-1	TGCAGCGTTGAAGAAGGCCTAGCGGGGGCGAACACCGGGGAGCTGTTTTTT	CSVEEGLAGANTGELFF
17	TRBD1	TRBJ1-3	once	TRBV4-2	TGTGCCAGCAGCCACTCGCTAGGGACAGACTCTGGAAACACCATATATTTT	CASSHSLGTDSGNTIYF
13	TRBD1	TRBJ2-3	few	TRBV6-1	TGTGCCAGCCGACAGGGTCAGAAAGATACGCAGTATTTT	CASRQGQKDTQYF
13	NA	TRBJ2-1	NA	TRBV27	TGTGCCAGCAGCCCCACTAGCTCGAATGAGCAGTTCTTC	CASSPTSSNEQFF
15	TRBD1	TRBJ2-1	NA	TRBV11-1	TGTGCCAGCAGCTTCCCCAGGGGGCTGGCCCATGAGCAGTTCTTC	CASSFPRGLAHEQFF
12	NA	TRBJ2-1	NA	TRBV28	TGTGCCAGCAGGCCAGGACTACGCGAGCAGTTCTTC	CASRPGLREQFF
13	NA	TRBJ1-2	NA	TRBV6-1	TGTGCCAGCAGCTGGGGGGGGTTGGATGGCTACACCTTC	CASSWGGLDGYTF
15	NA	TRBJ2-5	NA	TRBV7-6	TGTGCCAGCAGCTCTGGATTACGGGGCCAAGAGACCCAGTACTTC	CASSSGLRGQETQYF
13	NA	TRBJ2-7	few	TRBV18	TGTGCCAGCTCACTTCCAGGGAACTACGAGCAGTACTTC	CASSLPGNYEQYF
11	NA	TRBJ2-7	NA	TRBV9	TGTGCCAGCAGCTTTAGTGACGAGCAGTACTTC	CASSFSDEQYF
15	TRBD2	TRBJ2-2	NA	TRBV6-5	TGTGCCAGCTCCAGGGCTAGCGGCCCAACCGGGGAGCTGTTTTTT	CASSRASGPTGELFF
15	TRBD1	TRBJ2-7	few	TRBV28	TGTGCCAGCAGTGGGCCGGGACAGGGGCCCTACGAGCAGTACTTC	CASSGPGQGPYEQYF
14	NA	TRBJ2-5	NA	TRBV12-2	TGTGCAAGTCGGGGGACACCGCCCCAAGAGACCCAGTACTTC	CASRGTPPQETQYF
13	NA	TRBJ2-7	NA	TRBV28	TGTGCCAGCAATAGACAGCAAGGGGACGAGCAGTACTTC	CASNRQQGDEQYF
15	NA	TRBJ2-1	NA	TRBV6-6	TGTGCCAGCACCGAGGGGGGGCTACCCTACAATGAGCAGTTCTTC	CASTEGGLPYNEQFF
13	NA	TRBJ1-2	few	TRBV10-3	TGTGCCATCGGGGGGGAGGGTAAGTATGGCTACACCTTC	CAIGGEGKYGYTF
14	NA	TRBJ2-7	NA	TRBV5-6	TGTGCCAGCAGCTCCTCCGGGGGGCGATCCGAGCAGTACTTC	CASSSSGGRSEQYF
15	TRBD1	TRBJ1-1	NA	TRBV2	TGTGCCAGCAGGACACAGGGGGCGCGCCCCACTGAAGCTTTCTTT	CASRTQGARPTEAFF
13	TRBD1	TRBJ1-1	NA	TRBV29-1	TGCAGCGCCGAGGGACAGGGCGGGCCTGAAGCTTTCTTT	CSAEGQGGPEAFF
15	TRBD2	TRBJ2-1	NA	TRBV28	TGTGCCAGCAGTTTCGGGCTAGCGGGAGGTGGTGGGCAGTTCTTC	CASSFGLAGGGGQFF
12	NA	TRBJ1-5	NA	TRBV28	TGTGCCAGCAGCAGGGCCCGGCAGCCCCAGCATTTT	CASSRARQPQHF
15	NA	TRBJ1-2	NA	TRBV19	TGTGCCAGTAGTCCCCGCTGGGGGGGAAGCTATGGCTACACCTTC	CASSPRWGGSYGYTF
15	NA	TRBJ2-3	NA	TRBV5-4	TGTGCCAGCAGCTTGGCGAGAAAGAACACAGATACGCAGTATTTT	CASSLARKNTDTQYF
14	NA	TRBJ2-2	NA	TRBV29-1	TGCAGCGTGACAGGAACCGGTGGAGCCGGGGAGCTGTTTTTT	CSVTGTGGAGELFF
13	TRBD1	TRBJ1-4	few	TRBV29-1	TGCAGCTTTCGGGACAGAACTTATGAAAAACTGTTTTTT	CSFRDRTYEKLFF
13	NA	TRBJ1-2	NA	TRBV7-8	TGTGCCAGCAGCTTAACGGAGGAGGGTGGCTACACCTTC	CASSLTEEGGYTF
18	TRBD2	TRBJ2-2	NA	TRBV11-3	TGTGCCAGCAGCCCGGGACTAGCGGGGGGGCCAGACACCGGGGAGCTGTTTTTT	CASSPGLAGGPDTGELFF
15	NA	TRBJ2-1	NA	TRBV9	TGTGCCAGCAGCGTAGAGGGGACTCAAGAGAATGAGCAGTTCTTC	CASSVEGTQENEQFF
14	NA	TRBJ2-3	NA	TRBV7-2	TGTGCCAGCAGCTTAGTCGGGGGCACAGATACGCAGTATTTT	CASSLVGGTDTQYF
16	TRBD1	TRBJ2-3	NA	TRBV2	TGTGCCAGCAGTGATTTAGGGGGACAGACCACAGATACGCAGTATTTT	CASSDLGGQTTDTQYF
14	NA	TRBJ1-2	NA	TRBV19	TGTGCCAGTAGTGTCGGGGTCGGTGCCTATGGCTACACCTTC	CASSVGVGAYGYTF
15	TRBD1	TRBJ2-7	NA	TRBV10-3	TGTGCCATCAGCTCATTGGGACAGGGGTTTATCGGGCAGTACTTC	CAISSLGQGFIGQYF
16	TRBD2	TRBJ2-3	NA	TRBV2	TGTGCCAGCACCCCCGGGCTAGCGGGAGCTCCAGATACGCAGTATTTT	CASTPGLAGAPDTQYF
15	TRBD2	TRBJ2-7	NA	TRBV4-1	TGCGCCAGCAGCCAAGATGGGGAGCGGGGGAACGAGCAGTACTTC	CASSQDGERGNEQYF
10	NA	TRBJ2-5	NA	TRBV10-3	TGTGCCAGCGGGGAAGAGACCCAGTACTTC	CASGEETQYF
12	NA	TRBJ1-1	NA	TRBV30	TGTGCTATAATCCCCTGGAACACTGAAGCTTTCTTT	CAIIPWNTEAFF
14	NA	TRBJ2-3	NA	TRBV5-6	TGTGCCAGCAGCTCGGGACACCTCACAGATACGCAGTATTTT	CASSSGHLTDTQYF